This T cell receptor beta chain stems from a study of T cell repertoires in cytomegalovirus infection. Across the whole study: Indications of both CMV infection and matching HLA type were provided by public TCR beta signatures.

The CDR3 length is 16 residues. V gave up 8 bases and J gave up 3 bases, with 22 bases separating them. Germline V gene sequence: CDR1 MDHEN, CDR2 SYDVKM. Whole-study results and caveats: It was HLA-C-restricted CMV-specific TCR beta clonotypes that dominated the response ex vivo. The cumulative frequency of public TCR beta families identified carriers of CMV plus the relevant HLA.

This clonotype was seen a handful of times. As yet, its antigen is unknown. TCRdb ran MiXCR on the reads and lists one entry per CDR3 protein. Of approximately 260,000 distinct CDR3 sequences in the sample, approximately 17% were seen once. The sample taken for sequencing was CD8+ T cells from PBMCs. The genes are TRBV28 and TRBJ2-5; D remains unclear. This sequence originates from a human donor in good health (CMV status not recorded). Some clones in this sample may be carry-over from other donors' samples. The CDR3 DNA reads as TGTGCCAGCTCCCACTGGGCTAGGGTAGACGAAGAGACCCAGTACTTC. This translates into CASSHWARVDEETQYF.